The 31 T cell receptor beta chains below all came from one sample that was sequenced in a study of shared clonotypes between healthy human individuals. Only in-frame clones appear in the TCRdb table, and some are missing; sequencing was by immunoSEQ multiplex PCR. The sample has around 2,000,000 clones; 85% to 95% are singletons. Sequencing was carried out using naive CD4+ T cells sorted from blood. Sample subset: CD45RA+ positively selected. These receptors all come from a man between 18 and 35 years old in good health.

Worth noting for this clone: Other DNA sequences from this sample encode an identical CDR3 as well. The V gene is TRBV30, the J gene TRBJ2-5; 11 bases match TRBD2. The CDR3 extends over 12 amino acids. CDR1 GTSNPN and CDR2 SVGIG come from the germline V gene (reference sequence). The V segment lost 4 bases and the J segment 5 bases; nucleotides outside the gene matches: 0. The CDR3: CAWTSGGETQYF. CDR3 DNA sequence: TGTGCCTGGACTAGCGGGGGGGAGACCCAGTACTTC. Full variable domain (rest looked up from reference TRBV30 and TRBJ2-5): SQTIHQWPATLVQPVGSPLSLECTVEGTSNPNLYWYRQAAGRGLQLLFYSVGIGQISSEVPQNLSASRPQDRQFILSSKKLLLSDSGFYLCAWTSGGETQYFGPGTRLLVL.

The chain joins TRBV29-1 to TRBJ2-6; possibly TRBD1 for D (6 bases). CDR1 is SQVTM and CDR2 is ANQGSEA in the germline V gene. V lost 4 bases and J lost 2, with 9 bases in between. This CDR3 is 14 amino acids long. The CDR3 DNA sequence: TGCAGCGTTGGGAAGGGGGCTGGGGCCAACGTCCTGACTTTC. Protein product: CSVGKGAGANVLTF.

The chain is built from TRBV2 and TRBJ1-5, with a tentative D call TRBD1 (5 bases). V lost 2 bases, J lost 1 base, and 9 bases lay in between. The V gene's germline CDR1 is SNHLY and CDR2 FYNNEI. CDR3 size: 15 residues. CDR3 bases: TGTGCCAGCAGTGAATTGGGGGACAGCAATCAGCCCCAGCATTTT. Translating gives CASSELGDSNQPQHF. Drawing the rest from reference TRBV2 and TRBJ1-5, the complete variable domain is EPEVTQTPSHQVTQMGQEVILRCVPISNHLYFYWYRQILGQKVEFLVSFYNNEISEKSEIFDDQFSVERPDGSNFTLKIRSTKLEDSAMYFCASSELGDSNQPQHFGDGTRLSIL.

The CDR3 region is CASSLSTDNYGYTF. The CDR3 DNA follows: TGTGCCAGCTCACTTTCGACAGATAACTATGGCTACACCTTC. The gene calls are TRBV18 and TRBJ1-2, with a possible D match to TRBD1 (5 bases). This CDR3 comprises 14 residues. The V end was cut by 4 bases, the J end by 1 base, with 10 bases between. From germline, CDR1 is KGHSH and CDR2 LQKENI.

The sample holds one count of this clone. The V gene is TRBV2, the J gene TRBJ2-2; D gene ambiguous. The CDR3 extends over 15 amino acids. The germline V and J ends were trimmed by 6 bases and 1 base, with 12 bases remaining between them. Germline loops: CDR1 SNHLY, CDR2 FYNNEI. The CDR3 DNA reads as TGTGCCAGCAGACCTTTCGCAGGGAACACCGGGGAGCTGTTTTTT. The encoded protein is CASRPFAGNTGELFF. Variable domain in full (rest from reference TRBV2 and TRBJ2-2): EPEVTQTPSHQVTQMGQEVILRCVPISNHLYFYWYRQILGQKVEFLVSFYNNEISEKSEIFDDQFSVERPDGSNFTLKIRSTKLEDSAMYFCASRPFAGNTGELFFGEGSRLTVL.

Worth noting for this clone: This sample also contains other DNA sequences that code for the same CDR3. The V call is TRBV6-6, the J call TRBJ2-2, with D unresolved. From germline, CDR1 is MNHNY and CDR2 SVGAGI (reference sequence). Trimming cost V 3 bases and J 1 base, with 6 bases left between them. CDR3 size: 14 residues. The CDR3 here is CASSYSGNTGELFF. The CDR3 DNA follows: TGTGCCAGCAGTTATAGTGGGAACACCGGGGAGCTGTTTTTT.

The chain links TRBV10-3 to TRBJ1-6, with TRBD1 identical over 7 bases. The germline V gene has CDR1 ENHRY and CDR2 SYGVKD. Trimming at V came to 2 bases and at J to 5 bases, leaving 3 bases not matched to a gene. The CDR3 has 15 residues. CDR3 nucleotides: TGTGCCATCAGTGAGGGGGACAGCAATAATTCACCCCTCCACTTT. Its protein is CAISEGDSNNSPLHF.

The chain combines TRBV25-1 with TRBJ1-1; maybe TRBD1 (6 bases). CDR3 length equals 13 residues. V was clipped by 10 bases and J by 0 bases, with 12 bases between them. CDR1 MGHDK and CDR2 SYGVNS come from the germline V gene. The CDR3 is CATDEGVNTEAFF. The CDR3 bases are TGTGCCACGGACGAGGGGGTGAACACTGAAGCTTTCTTT.

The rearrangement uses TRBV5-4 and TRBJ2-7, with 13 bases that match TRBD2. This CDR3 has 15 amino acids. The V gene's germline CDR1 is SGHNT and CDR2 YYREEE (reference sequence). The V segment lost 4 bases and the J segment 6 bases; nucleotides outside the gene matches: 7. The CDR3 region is CASSPRTSGSTEQYF. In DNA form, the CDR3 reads TGTGCCAGCAGCCCCCGGACTAGCGGGAGTACCGAGCAGTACTTC.

The CDR3 DNA follows: TGCGCCAGCAGCCAGAGCGGGGACTACAGGGGTTCATGGGAGACCCAGTACTTC. This sequence encodes CASSQSGDYRGSWETQYF. The V and J genes are TRBV4-3 and TRBJ2-5; D is tentatively TRBD1 or TRBD2 (7 bases each). Deletions cut 3 bases from V and 5 bases from J, with 25 bases between. Germline assignment: CDR1 LGHNA and CDR2 YSLEER. The CDR3 covers 18 residues.

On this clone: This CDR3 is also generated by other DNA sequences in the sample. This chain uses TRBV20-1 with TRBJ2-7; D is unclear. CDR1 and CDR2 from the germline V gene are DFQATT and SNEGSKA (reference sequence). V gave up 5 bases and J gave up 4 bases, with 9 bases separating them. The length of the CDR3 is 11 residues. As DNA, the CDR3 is TGCAGTGCTCCCCAAGGTTACGAGCAGTACTTC. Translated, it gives CSAPQGYEQYF.

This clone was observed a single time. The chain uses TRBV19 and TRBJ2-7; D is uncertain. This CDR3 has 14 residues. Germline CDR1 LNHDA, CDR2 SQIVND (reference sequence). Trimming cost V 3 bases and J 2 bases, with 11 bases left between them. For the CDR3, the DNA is TGTGCCAGTAGTATTCGCGGTGAAACCTACGAGCAGTACTTC. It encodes CASSIRGETYEQYF.

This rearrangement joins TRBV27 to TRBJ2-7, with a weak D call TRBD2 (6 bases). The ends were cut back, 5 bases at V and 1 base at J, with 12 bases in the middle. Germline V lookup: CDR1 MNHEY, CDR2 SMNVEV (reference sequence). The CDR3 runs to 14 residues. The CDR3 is CASSRAGPSYEQYF. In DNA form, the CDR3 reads TGTGCCAGCAGTAGGGCGGGACCATCCTACGAGCAGTACTTC.

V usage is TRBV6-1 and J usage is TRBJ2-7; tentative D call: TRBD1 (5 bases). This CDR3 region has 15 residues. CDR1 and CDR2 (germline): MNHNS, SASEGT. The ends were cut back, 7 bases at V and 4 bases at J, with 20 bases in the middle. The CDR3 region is CASKVEGAGFYEQYF. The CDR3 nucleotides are TGTGCCAGCAAGGTGGAAGGGGCAGGCTTTTACGAGCAGTACTTC.

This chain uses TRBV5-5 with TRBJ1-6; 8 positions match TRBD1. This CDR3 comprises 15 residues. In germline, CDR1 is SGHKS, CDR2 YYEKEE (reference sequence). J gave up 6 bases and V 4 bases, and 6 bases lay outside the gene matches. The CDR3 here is CASSEFTGGNSPLHF. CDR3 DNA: TGTGCCAGCAGCGAATTCACAGGGGGTAATTCACCCCTCCACTTT.

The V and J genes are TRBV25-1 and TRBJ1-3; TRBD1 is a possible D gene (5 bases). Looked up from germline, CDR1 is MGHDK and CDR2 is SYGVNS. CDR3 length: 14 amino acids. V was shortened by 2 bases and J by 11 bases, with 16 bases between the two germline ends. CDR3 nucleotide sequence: TGTGCCAGCAGTGAAGGGGCAGTGGCGCCGGCCATATATTTT. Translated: CASSEGAVAPAIYF.

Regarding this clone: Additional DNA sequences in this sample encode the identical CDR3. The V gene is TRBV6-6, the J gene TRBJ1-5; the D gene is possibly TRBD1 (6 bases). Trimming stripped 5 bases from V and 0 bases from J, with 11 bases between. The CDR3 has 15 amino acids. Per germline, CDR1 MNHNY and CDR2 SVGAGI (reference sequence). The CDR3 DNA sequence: TGTGCCAGCAGTCCCCCAGGGGCTAGCAATCAGCCCCAGCATTTT. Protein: CASSPPGASNQPQHF.

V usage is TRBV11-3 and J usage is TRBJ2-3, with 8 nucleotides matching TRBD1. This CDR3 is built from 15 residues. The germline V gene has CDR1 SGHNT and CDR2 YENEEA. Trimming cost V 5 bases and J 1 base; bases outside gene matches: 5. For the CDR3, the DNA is TGTGCCAGCAGCGTGACAGGGGTGGGCACAGATACGCAGTATTTT. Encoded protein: CASSVTGVGTDTQYF.

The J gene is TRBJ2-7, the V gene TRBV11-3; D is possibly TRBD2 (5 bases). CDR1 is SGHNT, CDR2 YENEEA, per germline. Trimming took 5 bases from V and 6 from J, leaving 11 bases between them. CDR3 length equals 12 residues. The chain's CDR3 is CASSRGSGEQYF. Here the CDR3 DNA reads TGTGCCAGCAGCCGCGGGTCGGGCGAGCAGTACTTC.

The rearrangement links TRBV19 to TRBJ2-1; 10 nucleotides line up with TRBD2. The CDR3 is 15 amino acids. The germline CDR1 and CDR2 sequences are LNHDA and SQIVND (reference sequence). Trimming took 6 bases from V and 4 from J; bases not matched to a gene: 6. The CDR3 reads CASRPASGGYNEQFF. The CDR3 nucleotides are TGTGCCAGTAGACCGGCTAGCGGGGGTTACAATGAGCAGTTCTTC.

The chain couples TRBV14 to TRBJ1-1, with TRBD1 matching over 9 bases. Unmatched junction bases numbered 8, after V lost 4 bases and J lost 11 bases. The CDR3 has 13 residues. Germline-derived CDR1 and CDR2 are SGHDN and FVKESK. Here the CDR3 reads CASSPTGTGKAFF. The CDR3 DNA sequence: TGTGCCAGCAGCCCGACGGGGACAGGGAAGGCTTTCTTT.

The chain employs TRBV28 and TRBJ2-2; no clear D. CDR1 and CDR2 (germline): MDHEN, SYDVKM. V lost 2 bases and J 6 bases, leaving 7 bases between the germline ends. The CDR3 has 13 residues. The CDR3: CASSLSYAGELFF. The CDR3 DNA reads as TGTGCCAGCAGTTTAAGTTACGCCGGGGAGCTGTTTTTT.

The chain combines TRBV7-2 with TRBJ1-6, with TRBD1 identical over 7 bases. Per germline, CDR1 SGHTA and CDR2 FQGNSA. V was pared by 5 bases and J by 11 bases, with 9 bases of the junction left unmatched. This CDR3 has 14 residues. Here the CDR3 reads CASSDGTVPAPLHF. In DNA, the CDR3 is TGTGCCAGCAGCGACGGGACAGTACCTGCACCCCTCCACTTT. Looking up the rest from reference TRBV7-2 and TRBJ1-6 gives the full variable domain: GAGVSQSPSNKVTEKGKDVELRCDPISGHTALYWYRQSLGQGLEFLIYFQGNSAPDKSGLPSDRFSAERTGGSVSTLTIQRTQQEDSAVYLCASSDGTVPAPLHFGNGTRLTVT.

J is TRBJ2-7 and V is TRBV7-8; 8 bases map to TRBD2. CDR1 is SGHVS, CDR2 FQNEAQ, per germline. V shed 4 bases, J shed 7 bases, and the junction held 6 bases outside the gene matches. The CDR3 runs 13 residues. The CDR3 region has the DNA TGTGCCAGCAGCTGGACTAGCTCCGCAGAGCAGTACTTC. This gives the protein CASSWTSSAEQYF.

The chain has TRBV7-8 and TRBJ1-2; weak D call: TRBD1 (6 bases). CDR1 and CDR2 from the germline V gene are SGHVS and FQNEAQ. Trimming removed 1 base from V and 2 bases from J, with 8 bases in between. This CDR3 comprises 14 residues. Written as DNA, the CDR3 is TGTGCCAGCAGCTTAGGGGGGCCGAACTATGGCTACACCTTC. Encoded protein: CASSLGGPNYGYTF. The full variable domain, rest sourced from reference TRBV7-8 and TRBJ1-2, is GAGVSQSPRYKVAKRGQDVALRCDPISGHVSLFWYQQALGQGPEFLTYFQNEAQLDKSGLPSDRFFAERPEGSVSTLKIQRTQQEDSAVYLCASSLGGPNYGYTFGSGTRLTVV.

CDR3 sequence reads: CASKTGGANYEQYF. CDR3 nucleotide sequence: TGTGCCAGCAAAACAGGGGGCGCGAATTACGAGCAGTACTTC. This chain joins TRBV5-4 and TRBJ2-7, with 9 bases fitting TRBD1. Germline V gene data show CDR1 as SGHNT and CDR2 as YYREEE (reference sequence). The trim removed 6 bases at V and 4 bases at J, leaving 8 bases unmatched. The CDR3 is made up of 14 amino acids.

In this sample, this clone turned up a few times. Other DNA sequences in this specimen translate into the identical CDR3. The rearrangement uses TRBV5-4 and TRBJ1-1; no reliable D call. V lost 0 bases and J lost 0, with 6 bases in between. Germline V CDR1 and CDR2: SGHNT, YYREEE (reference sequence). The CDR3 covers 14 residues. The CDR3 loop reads CASSLVGMNTEAFF. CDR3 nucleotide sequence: TGTGCCAGCAGCTTGGTAGGGATGAACACTGAAGCTTTCTTT. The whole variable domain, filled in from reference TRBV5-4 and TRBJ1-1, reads ETGVTQSPTHLIKTRGQQVTLRCSSQSGHNTVSWYQQALGQGPQFIFQYYREEENGRGNFPPRFSGLQFPNYSSELNVNALELDDSALYLCASSLVGMNTEAFFGQGTRLTVV.

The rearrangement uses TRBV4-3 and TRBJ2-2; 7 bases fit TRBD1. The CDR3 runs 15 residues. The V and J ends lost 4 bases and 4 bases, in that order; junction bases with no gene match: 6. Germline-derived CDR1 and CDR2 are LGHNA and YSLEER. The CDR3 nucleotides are TGCGCCAGCAGCCCAATAGGGGACAGCACCGGGGAGCTGTTTTTT. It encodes CASSPIGDSTGELFF.

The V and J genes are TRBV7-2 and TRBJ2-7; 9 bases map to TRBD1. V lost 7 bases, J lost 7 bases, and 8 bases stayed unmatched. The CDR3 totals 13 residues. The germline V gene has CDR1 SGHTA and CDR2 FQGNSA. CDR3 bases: TGTGCCAGCACCGGGACAGGGACGGGAGAGCAGTACTTC. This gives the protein CASTGTGTGEQYF.

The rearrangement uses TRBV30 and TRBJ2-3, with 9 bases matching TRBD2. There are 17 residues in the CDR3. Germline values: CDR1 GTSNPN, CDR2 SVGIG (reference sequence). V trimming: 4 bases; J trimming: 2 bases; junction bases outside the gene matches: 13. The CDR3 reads CAWKGWGLAGPTDTQYF. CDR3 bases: TGTGCCTGGAAAGGGTGGGGGCTAGCGGGACCCACAGATACGCAGTATTTT.

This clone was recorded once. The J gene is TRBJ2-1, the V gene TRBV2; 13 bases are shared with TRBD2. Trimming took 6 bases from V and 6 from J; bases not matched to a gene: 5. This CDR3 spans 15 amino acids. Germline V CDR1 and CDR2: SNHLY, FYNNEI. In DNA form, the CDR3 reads TGTGCCAGCAGGACTTGGACTAGCGGGGGCAATGAGCAGTTCTTC. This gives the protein CASRTWTSGGNEQFF.